Listed below are T cell receptor beta chains from one sample, sequenced in a study of T cells in Graves' hyperthyroidism and ophthalmopathy. TCRdb reprocessed the multiplex PCR reads with MiXCR, giving one entry per CDR3 protein. The sample carries 310,000 or so distinct CDR3 sequences, about a sixth recorded once. Sequences were obtained from blood. These receptors came from a woman aged 60-75 years with Graves' ophthalmopathy. CDR3s include the opening cysteine and the closing phenylalanine or tryptophan.

cdr3_length	v_call	j_call	cdr3_aa
16	TRBV6-1	TRBJ2-4	CASTTGPSLAKNIQYF
15	TRBV7-9	TRBJ2-5	CASSPPGTSEETQYF
13	TRBV27	TRBJ2-3	CASSRPFTDTQYF
13	TRBV7-2	TRBJ2-2	CASSLDSTGELFF
14	TRBV9	TRBJ1-1	CASSVMGGADEAFF
15	TRBV7-2	TRBJ2-7	CASSRVGRGSYEQYF
13	TRBV20-1	TRBJ2-7	CSAREDVTYEQYF
16	TRBV5-1	TRBJ2-3	CASRGGSGSVSDTQYF
15	TRBV5-1	TRBJ1-1	CASSDRPGSDTEAFF
18	TRBV19	TRBJ1-6	CASSLSLRASSYNSPLHF
14	TRBV6-2/TRBV6-3	TRBJ2-7	CASSDLEFRAEQYF
15	TRBV6-5	TRBJ2-7	CASSYSTGTLHEQYF
15	TRBV28	TRBJ2-7	CASSSQRKTSYEQYF
17	TRBV11-2	TRBJ2-5	CASSLARGVGYQETQYF
13	TRBV6-2/TRBV6-3	TRBJ2-5	CASAIRGRETQYF
17	TRBV7-2	TRBJ2-2	CASSLAFWTSGSGELFF
14	TRBV9	TRBJ1-1	CASSAGVTNTEAFF
18	TRBV5-6	TRBJ2-1	CASSLVGLAGDQHNEQFF
14	TRBV3-1	TRBJ1-5	CASSQWSSNQPQHF
15	TRBV18	TRBJ2-5	CASSLTGTGARTQYF
13	TRBV11-2	TRBJ2-5	CASSLDFEETQYF
13	TRBV19	TRBJ1-1	CATALKGGTEAFF
15	TRBV20-1	TRBJ1-4	CSADSDRDRIGKLFF
13	TRBV5-1	TRBJ1-5	CASRMDSNQPQHF
16	TRBV18	TRBJ2-3	CASQPGRGPSTDTQYF
13	TRBV12-5	TRBJ2-5	CASGLADRETQYF
12	TRBV20-1	TRBJ2-5	CSARGRTQTQYF
17	TRBV5-1	TRBJ1-6	CASSLGTGGSYNSPLHF
12	TRBV30	TRBJ1-3	CARGTSGNTIYF
15	TRBV13	TRBJ2-3	CASSLIRGSEDTQYF
14	TRBV20-1	TRBJ1-2	CSSITGGRDYGYTF
15	TRBV7-2	TRBJ1-5	CASSYSTGGNQPQHF
13	TRBV7-2	TRBJ1-6	CASSAGGGSPLHF
14	TRBV12-3/TRBV12-4	TRBJ1-2	CASSPGTGGLGYTF
14	TRBV20-1	TRBJ1-6	CSARVTDLFSPLHF
15	TRBV28	TRBJ1-5	CASRPRGTGNQPQHF
16	TRBV20-1	TRBJ1-5	CSARTPTGMVSQPQHF
15	TRBV18	TRBJ1-2	CASSPIPEFGYGYTF
15	TRBV20-1	TRBJ2-1	CSAEWTGKTLNEQFF
14	TRBV7-9	TRBJ2-7	CASSFPLIPGEQYF
15	TRBV5-1	TRBJ2-2	CASSQAQGGTGELFF
19	TRBV7-8	TRBJ2-3	CASSLDREWGTVGTDTQYF
15	TRBV12-3/TRBV12-4	TRBJ2-5	CASSLDRWGKETQYF
14	TRBV28	TRBJ2-2	CASMEQGGTGELFF
14	TRBV2	TRBJ2-7	CASSDRVLMGEQYF